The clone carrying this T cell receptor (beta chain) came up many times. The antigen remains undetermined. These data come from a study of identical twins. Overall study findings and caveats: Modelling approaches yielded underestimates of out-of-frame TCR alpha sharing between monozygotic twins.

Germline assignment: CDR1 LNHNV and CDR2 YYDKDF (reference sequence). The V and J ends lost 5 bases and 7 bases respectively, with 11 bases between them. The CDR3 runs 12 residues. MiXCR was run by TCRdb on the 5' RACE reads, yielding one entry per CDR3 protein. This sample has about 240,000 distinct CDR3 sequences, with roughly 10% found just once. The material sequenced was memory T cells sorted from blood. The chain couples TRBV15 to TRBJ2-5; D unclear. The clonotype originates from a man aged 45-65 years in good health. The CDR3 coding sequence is TGTGCCACCAGCGCCGCACGCGGGACCCAGTACTTC. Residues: CATSAARGTQYF. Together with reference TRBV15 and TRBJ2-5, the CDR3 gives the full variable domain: DAMVIQNPRYQVTQFGKPVTLSCSQTLNHNVMYWYQQKSSQAPKLLFHYYDKDFNNEADTPDNFQSRRPNTSFCFLDIRSPGLGDTAMYLCATSAARGTQYFGPGTRLLVL.